This T cell receptor beta chain emerged from a study of blood T cell repertoires in COVID-19. The J segment lost 1 base and the V segment lost 2 bases, leaving 5 bases of the junction unmatched. The CDR3 loop spans 17 amino acids. Germline CDR1 and CDR2: MGHDK and SYGVNS. Using immunoSEQ multiplex PCR, the repertoire was profiled, and TCRdb retains in-frame clones only, with some absent. The sample has approximately 310,000 clones, around 85% seen once; the top ten hold 1.9%. This chain connects TRBV25-1 to TRBJ2-5; TRBD2 matches at 12 bases. Sequencing was done on a sample of PBMCs or T cells enriched from blood (not recorded which). The sequence derives from a woman aged 30 to 39 who had been exposed to COVID-19. The CDR3 DNA reads TGTGCCAGCAGTGAAACGGGACTAGCGGGTTTCCAAGAGACCCAGTACTTC. Its translation: CASSETGLAGFQETQYF.